Listed below are T cell receptor beta chains from one sample, sequenced in a study of cytomegalovirus exposure and HLA in healthy donors. Assay: immunoSEQ multiplex PCR; the TCRdb copy retains only in-frame clones and omits some. The repertoire consists of roughly 300,000 clones, with more than 80% occurring once and the leading ten covering approximately 4.3%. Specimen: PBMCs. The receptors derive from a man between 35 and 55 years old in good health and CMV-seropositive. Both conserved end residues are part of each CDR3. The D gene is left open where the match is weak. The listing skips clone size in some rows; elsewhere it reads once, few, many or a size class.

size,D,V,J,DNA,CDR3
few,.,TRBV29-1,TRBJ1-2,TGCAGCGTTGAGTTCCCCAGGGGTCCCTATGGCTACACCTTC,CSVEFPRGPYGYTF
.,.,TRBV18,TRBJ2-2,TGTGCCAGCTCACCGCTGATGACAGAGGATCCCGGGGAGCTGTTTTTT,CASSPLMTEDPGELFF
.,TRBD1,TRBV5-4,TRBJ2-3,TGTGCCAGCAGCTTGAGGTCGAGGGGGCAAGCAGATACGCAGTATTTT,CASSLRSRGQADTQYF
.,TRBD1,TRBV6-5,TRBJ2-2,TGTGCCAGCAGTTACCGGGACAGCTACACCGGGGAGCTGTTTTTT,CASSYRDSYTGELFF
.,.,TRBV18,TRBJ2-1,TGTGCCAGCTTCACAGGAGATGAGCAGTTCTTC,CASFTGDEQFF
.,TRBD1,TRBV18,TRBJ1-2,TGTGCCAGCTCACTCGACAGGGTCTATGGCTACACCTTC,CASSLDRVYGYTF
.,.,TRBV2,TRBJ1-5,TGTGCCAGCAGTGAGAGTGACAAGTATAGCAATCAGCCCCAGCATTTT,CASSESDKYSNQPQHF
.,TRBD2,TRBV12-5,TRBJ2-1,TGTGCTAGTGGTGGCGGGACTAGCGGGAGGAAAGATGAGCAGTTCTTC,CASGGGTSGRKDEQFF
.,TRBD2,TRBV28,TRBJ2-7,TGTGCCAGCAGTTACCCCCTAGCGGGAGGTTCCTACGAGCAGTACTTC,CASSYPLAGGSYEQYF
.,TRBD1,TRBV7-2,TRBJ1-5,TGTGCCAGCAGCTGGGACAGGGGGGAGCCCCAGCATTTT,CASSWDRGEPQHF
.,TRBD1,TRBV2,TRBJ2-1,TGTGCCAGCAGAAACAGGGGCGGCTACAATGAGCAGTTCTTC,CASRNRGGYNEQFF
once,TRBD2,TRBV2,TRBJ2-3,TGTGCCAAAAGACTAGCGGGAGAGGAAGATACGCAGTATTTT,CAKRLAGEEDTQYF
.,TRBD1,TRBV27,TRBJ2-7,TGTGCCAGCAGGAGACCGGGACAGAAGGCCGAGCAGTACTTC,CASRRPGQKAEQYF
.,.,TRBV19,TRBJ2-7,TGTGCCAGTAGTCTTCGGACGAGATGGGAGGAGCAGTACTTC,CASSLRTRWEEQYF
.,.,TRBV19,TRBJ1-1,TGTGCCAGTCAATACCCGGGGGGGTCCAGGCCTGAAGCTTTCTTT,CASQYPGGSRPEAFF
.,.,TRBV7-2,TRBJ1-2,TGTGCCAGCAGCGTTGTGGGCAGGAACTATGGCTACACCTTC,CASSVVGRNYGYTF
.,.,TRBV5-4,TRBJ2-1,TGTGCCAGCAGCTTGGTTAGCAATGAGCAGTTCTTC,CASSLVSNEQFF
.,.,TRBV7-9,TRBJ2-3,TGTTCCAGCAGCTTAGGGCCCGGGGCAGATACGCAGTATTTT,CSSSLGPGADTQYF
once,TRBD2,TRBV19,TRBJ2-7,TGTGCCAGTAGGGGGGGGACTAGCGGTTCCTACGAGCAGTACTTC,CASRGGTSGSYEQYF
.,.,TRBV27,TRBJ1-2,TGTGCCAGCAGTTTATTGTCAGGGCATGGCTACACCTTC,CASSLLSGHGYTF
.,.,TRBV7-9,TRBJ1-4,TGTGCCAGCAGCCTTTCCCCTACAGGGCCTAATGAAAAACTGTTTTTT,CASSLSPTGPNEKLFF
.,TRBD2,TRBV29-1,TRBJ2-5,TGCAGCGCCTCCTGGGGGGGAGGGGAGACCCAGTACTTC,CSASWGGGETQYF
.,.,TRBV2,TRBJ1-3,TGTGCCAGCAGGGACAGCCAATTGACCGGAAACACCATATATTTT,CASRDSQLTGNTIYF
.,.,TRBV27,TRBJ1-2,TGTGCCAGCAGTTTACAAGGGAAAGGGGCGAACTATGGCTACACCTTC,CASSLQGKGANYGYTF
.,.,TRBV27,TRBJ2-1,TGTGCCAGCAGTTTAACAGGTCCCGACTACAATGAGCAGTTCTTC,CASSLTGPDYNEQFF
.,TRBD1,TRBV5-1,TRBJ1-4,TGCGCCAGCAGGCCTTTAGGGGGCCCAGGCGAAAAACTGTTTTTT,CASRPLGGPGEKLFF
.,TRBD1,TRBV4-3,TRBJ2-3,TGCGCCAGCAGCCAAGATTTTCCGGGGCAGGGGGCGACGACAGATACGCAGTATTTT,CASSQDFPGQGATTDTQYF
.,TRBD1,TRBV11-3,TRBJ1-1,TGTGCCAGCAGCTTAAACGGCCAGGGGGGAACTGAAGCTTTCTTT,CASSLNGQGGTEAFF